The sequence of this TCR beta chain was determined in a study of CD8 T cells in Susac syndrome. V lost 3 bases and J 6 bases, leaving 14 bases between the germline ends. Germline CDR1 and CDR2: SGHRS and YFSETQ. The CDR3 runs 14 residues. It was with random hexamers that about 0.45 to 1 ug RNA was reverse transcribed. TCRdb processed the immunoSEQ multiplex PCR reads anew with MiXCR; each CDR3 protein has one entry. The sample lists about 400,000 distinct CDR3 sequences, around 83% occurring once. The sequence derives from a human donor with multiple sclerosis. The sequenced sample consisted of CD8+ T cells from PBMCs. This chain uses TRBV5-1 with TRBJ2-3, with no clear D. CDR3 in amino acids: CASSSPRDLDTQYF. CDR3 coding DNA: TGCGCCAGCAGCTCCCCACGCGATCTGGATACGCAGTATTTT.